A single T cell receptor (beta chain) is shown here with its context. Its specificity is not known. The sample is drawn from a study of T cell responses to AZD1222 COVID-19 vaccine. In the study overall: Researchers grouped second doses given at about 4 or about 12 weeks into one pool. Study-level results: The peak T cell response came first, and repertoires were sampled only after it. White British ancestry dominated among donors, who included more females, and clonal diversity was possibly underestimated.

Per the germline V gene, CDR1 is MNHEY and CDR2 is SVGAGI. Trimming left V 2 bases short and J 5 bases short, with 10 bases between. The CDR3 loop spans 14 amino acids. Assay used: immunoSEQ multiplex PCR; TCRdb lists only in-frame clones, some missing. This sample has around 160,000 clones, with roughly 91% found just once. Sample: peripheral blood, taken on day 0 of AZD1222 vaccination. The genes are TRBV6-5 and TRBJ1-5, with D maybe TRBD1 (5 bases). The clonotype was recovered from an adult in good health. In nucleotides, the CDR3 is TGTGCCAGCAGTTACGTCCAGGGAGATCAGCCCCAGCATTTT. As protein: CASSYVQGDQPQHF.